What follows are 27 T cell receptor beta chains derived from one specimen sequenced in a study of cytomegalovirus exposure and HLA in healthy donors. Both 60 Vbeta primers and 13 Jbeta primers went into the PCR. Libraries were prepared by immunoSEQ multiplex PCR; TCRdb keeps only in-frame clonotypes and omits some of them. The sample consists of 150,000 to 250,000 clones, 70% to 80% of them appearing once. The sequenced sample consisted of PBMCs. The receptors originated from a man aged 25 to 40 in good health and CMV-seronegative.

This chain links TRBV9 with TRBJ1-1; the match to TRBD1 covers 10 bases. V was pared by 0 bases and J by 5 bases, with 4 bases of the junction left unmatched. This CDR3 has 15 amino acids. The germline gives CDR1 SGDLS, CDR2 YYNGEE. The CDR3 nucleotides are TGTGCCAGCAGCGTAGGACAGGGGGCGGATACTGAAGCTTTCTTT. Residues: CASSVGQGADTEAFF. Drawing the rest from reference TRBV9 and TRBJ1-1, the complete variable domain is DSGVTQTPKHLITATGQRVTLRCSPRSGDLSVYWYQQSLDQGLQFLIQYYNGEERAKGNILERFSAQQFPDLHSELNLSSLELGDSALYFCASSVGQGADTEAFFGQGTRLTVV.

The genes are TRBV2 and TRBJ2-7, with D uncertain. The germline CDR1 and CDR2 sequences are SNHLY and FYNNEI. Trimming pared 2 bases from V and 7 bases from J, leaving 15 bases between. The CDR3 consists of 14 residues. This CDR3 is CASSETDEFGEQYF. DNA for the CDR3: TGTGCCAGCAGTGAAACAGACGAGTTTGGTGAGCAGTACTTC.

This clone occurred a few times. The V and J genes are TRBV6-6 and TRBJ1-1; TRBD1 matches at 8 bases. V shed 6 bases and J 8 bases; nucleotides not matched to a gene: 11. The CDR3 extends over 14 amino acids. In germline, CDR1 is MNHNY, CDR2 SVGAGI (reference sequence). The CDR3 bases are TGTGCCAGCAGAAAGAACTCCGGGACAGGCGAAGCTTTCTTT. As protein: CASRKNSGTGEAFF.

The V gene is TRBV30, the J gene TRBJ1-6; D not certain. The CDR3 spans 18 residues. Germline loops: CDR1 GTSNPN, CDR2 SVGIG (reference sequence). Trimming removed 0 bases from V and 8 bases from J, with 23 bases in between. CDR3 region: CAWSVSPTERGGDSPLHF. The CDR3 bases are TGTGCCTGGAGTGTAAGCCCCACTGAGCGGGGAGGTGATTCACCCCTCCACTTT.

The CDR3 DNA is TGTGCCAGCAGTGCCCTCGGGTTAATCACGGGGGGCCAATACGAGCAGTACTTC. This codes for CASSALGLITGGQYEQYF. This chain joins TRBV6-1 and TRBJ2-7; D possibly corresponds to TRBD2 (7 bases). CDR1 and CDR2 (germline): MNHNS, SASEGT. This CDR3 spans 18 amino acids. V was trimmed by 4 bases and J by 4 bases, leaving 26 bases between them.

This CDR3 reads CASSQDWTGVSNYGYTF. CDR3 coding DNA: TGTGCCAGCAGCCAAGATTGGACAGGGGTTTCTAACTATGGCTACACCTTC. The V gene is TRBV4-2, the J gene TRBJ1-2, with TRBD1 matching over 9 bases. Trimming cost V 0 bases and J 0 bases; bases outside gene matches: 5. The germline V gene encodes CDR1 LGHNA and CDR2 YNFKEQ. The CDR3 has 17 residues.

This clone was detected a few times. This chain uses TRBV9 with TRBJ2-3, with TRBD1 matching over 12 bases. V was clipped by 4 bases and J by 0 bases; unmatched bases: 6. The CDR3 contains 17 residues. CDR1 is SGDLS, CDR2 YYNGEE, per germline. The CDR3 is CASSFSGTGGSTDTQYF. The CDR3 DNA reads TGTGCCAGCAGCTTTTCCGGGACAGGGGGCAGCACAGATACGCAGTATTTT. The variable domain in full, with the rest retrieved from reference TRBV9 and TRBJ2-3, is DSGVTQTPKHLITATGQRVTLRCSPRSGDLSVYWYQQSLDQGLQFLIQYYNGEERAKGNILERFSAQQFPDLHSELNLSSLELGDSALYFCASSFSGTGGSTDTQYFGPGTRLTVL.

This clone appeared a few times. The J gene is TRBJ2-5, the V gene TRBV5-8; D ambiguous. In germline, CDR1 is SGHTS, CDR2 YDEGEE. Trimming pared 0 bases from V and 5 bases from J, leaving 5 bases between. This CDR3 region has 12 residues. As DNA, the CDR3 is TGTGCCAGCAGCTTGGTCAGGGAGACCCAGTACTTC. Protein product: CASSLVRETQYF.

The chain joins TRBV5-1 to TRBJ2-1; D may be TRBD2 (5 bases). With 4 bases removed from V and 3 bases from J, the gap between germline ends came to 5 bases. CDR1 and CDR2 (germline): SGHRS, YFSETQ. The CDR3 totals 12 residues. CDR3 sequence: CASSRDYNEQFF. DNA for the CDR3: TGCGCCAGCAGCCGGGACTACAATGAGCAGTTCTTC.

The chain recombines TRBV10-3 with TRBJ1-1, with a tentative D call TRBD1 (6 bases). This CDR3 spans 14 amino acids. The germline V and J ends were trimmed by 3 bases and 1 base, with 9 bases remaining between them. The germline V gene encodes CDR1 ENHRY and CDR2 SYGVKD. CDR3: CAISDGGPNTEAFF. CDR3 sequence (DNA): TGTGCCATCAGTGATGGGGGCCCGAACACTGAAGCTTTCTTT.

The rearrangement joins TRBV6-5 to TRBJ1-5; D is unresolved. Germline V gene data show CDR1 as MNHEY and CDR2 as SVGAGI. The CDR3 is 15 amino acids. V was shortened by 0 bases and J by 3 bases, with 9 bases between the two germline ends. The CDR3 DNA follows: TGTGCCAGCAGTTACTCGTCCGGTTACAATCAGCCCCAGCATTTT. This gives the protein CASSYSSGYNQPQHF.

This clone came up a few times. CDR3 sequence reads: CASSFGQGAEQYF. CDR3 bases: TGTGCCAGCAGCTTTGGACAGGGCGCCGAGCAGTACTTC. The chain employs TRBV13 and TRBJ2-7; 8 nucleotides match TRBD1. The CDR3 runs to 13 residues. Per germline, CDR1 PRHDT and CDR2 FYEKMQ (reference sequence). V was pared by 3 bases and J by 6 bases, with 4 bases of the junction left unmatched. The whole variable domain, filled in from reference TRBV13 and TRBJ2-7, reads AAGVIQSPRHLIKEKRETATLKCYPIPRHDTVYWYQQGPGQDPQFLISFYEKMQSDKGSIPDRFSAQQFSDYHSELNMSSLELGDSALYFCASSFGQGAEQYFGPGTRLTVT.

J is TRBJ1-1 and V is TRBV29-1, with 8 bases matching TRBD1. The CDR3 runs to 16 residues. The V gene's germline CDR1 is SQVTM and CDR2 ANQGSEA. V lost 0 bases, J lost 4 bases, and 10 bases stayed unmatched. For the CDR3, the DNA is TGCAGCGTTGAAGATCCGCCTGCAGGGGGCTTCACTGAAGCTTTCTTT. Translating gives CSVEDPPAGGFTEAFF.

V is TRBV10-3 and J is TRBJ1-1; the D gene is possibly TRBD1 (6 bases). This CDR3 comprises 15 residues. The germline CDR1 and CDR2 sequences are ENHRY and SYGVKD. V lost 3 bases and J lost 3, with 14 bases in between. CDR3 amino acids: CAISDRGHGDTEAFF. Written as DNA, the CDR3 is TGTGCCATCAGTGACAGGGGACATGGGGACACTGAAGCTTTCTTT.

The genes are TRBV5-1 and TRBJ1-2; maybe TRBD1 (5 bases). Per the germline V gene, CDR1 is SGHRS and CDR2 is YFSETQ. The V end lost 4 bases, the J end lost 8 bases, and 15 bases lay between the germline ends. This CDR3 comprises 13 residues. As DNA, the CDR3 is TGCGCCAGCAGCCCCCAGGGTTCTACCGGCTACACCTTC. This sequence encodes CASSPQGSTGYTF.

The rearrangement links TRBV5-6 to TRBJ2-5; 8 nucleotides align to TRBD1. V was pared by 2 bases and J by 2 bases, with 8 bases of the junction left unmatched. The CDR3 runs 16 residues. The germline gives CDR1 SGHDT, CDR2 YYEEEE. DNA of the CDR3: TGTGCCAGCAGCTTAGACAGGGGTTGGGGTCAAGAGACCCAGTACTTC. Translation gives CASSLDRGWGQETQYF.

The rearrangement joins TRBV4-1 to TRBJ2-2; weak D call: TRBD1 (5 bases). The CDR3 is 14 residues long. Deletions cut 1 base from V and 7 bases from J, with 10 bases between. Germline CDR1 MGHRA, CDR2 YSYEKL. The CDR3 nucleotides read TGCGCCAGCAGCCAAGGCCAGGGTAACGGGGAGCTGTTTTTT. This translates into CASSQGQGNGELFF.

The chain links TRBV27 to TRBJ1-4, with D perhaps matching TRBD1 (5 bases). The CDR3 length is 14 residues. V was trimmed by 6 bases and J by 6 bases, leaving 14 bases between them. Germline CDR1 MNHEY, CDR2 SMNVEV (reference sequence). The DNA of the CDR3 is TGTGCCAGCAGCTCTCCCTCCAGGGATGAAAAACTGTTTTTT. It codes for CASSSPSRDEKLFF. Full variable domain (rest looked up from reference TRBV27 and TRBJ1-4): EAQVTQNPRYLITVTGKKLTVTCSQNMNHEYMSWYRQDPGLGLRQIYYSMNVEVTDKGDVPEGYKVSRKEKRNFPLILESPSPNQTSLYFCASSSPSRDEKLFFGSGTQLSVL.

The chain uses TRBV7-6 and TRBJ1-5; D call uncertain. The V end was cut by 1 base, the J end by 0 bases, with 10 bases between. The CDR3 is made up of 16 amino acids. Germline assignment: CDR1 SGHVS and CDR2 FNYEAQ. The CDR3 spells CASSLGPPDSNQPQHF. In DNA form, the CDR3 reads TGTGCCAGCAGCTTAGGTCCCCCAGATAGCAATCAGCCCCAGCATTTT.

This chain links TRBV28 with TRBJ2-3, with 7 bases matching TRBD1. Germline V gene lookup returns CDR1 MDHEN and CDR2 SYDVKM. The CDR3 is made up of 18 amino acids. Trimming removed 2 bases from V and 0 bases from J; junction bases left unmatched: 11. CDR3 in DNA: TGTGCCAGCAGTTTAAGACAGGGAAATCGAGACAGCACAGATACGCAGTATTTT. Translating gives CASSLRQGNRDSTDTQYF.

The chain is built from TRBV10-3 and TRBJ1-2, with D possibly being TRBD1 (6 bases). This CDR3 has 15 residues. Trimming pared 10 bases from V and 6 bases from J, leaving 24 bases between. CDR1 is ENHRY and CDR2 is SYGVKD in the germline V gene. CDR3 amino acids: CATMMTGLGDNGYTF. The DNA of the CDR3 is TGTGCCACGATGATGACTGGGTTAGGGGACAATGGCTACACCTTC.

The chain links TRBV21-1 to TRBJ2-5; the DNA was not compared with TRBD1, the D call given in the table. TRBV21-1 constitutes a pseudogene. The CDR3 spans 15 residues. The CDR3 loop reads CASSPIGGYGETQYF. The CDR3 nucleotides read TGTGCCAGCAGCCCGATTGGGGGCTATGGGGAGACCCAGTACTTC.

The chain combines TRBV19 with TRBJ2-7; a weak D match, TRBD2 (5 bases). CDR3 length equals 15 residues. Trimming cost V 4 bases and J 6 bases, with 19 bases left between them. CDR1 and CDR2 from the germline V gene are LNHDA and SQIVND (reference sequence). The CDR3: CASSTPGGSVIEQYF. The CDR3 DNA reads TGTGCCAGTAGTACCCCCGGTGGGAGCGTTATCGAGCAGTACTTC.

The chain recombines TRBV4-1 with TRBJ1-5, with 7 bases that match TRBD1. This CDR3 has 15 residues. Germline V lookup: CDR1 MGHRA, CDR2 YSYEKL. The V gene end was trimmed by 2 bases and the J gene end by 4 bases; junction bases not matched to a gene: 5. CDR3 DNA sequence: TGCGCCAGCAGCCAACCCGACAGGGATAATCAGCCCCAGCATTTT. Its translation: CASSQPDRDNQPQHF.

The J gene is TRBJ2-7, the V gene TRBV6-6; D might be TRBD1 (6 bases). The CDR3 sequence is 16 residues long. Germline V lookup: CDR1 MNHNY, CDR2 SVGAGI (reference sequence). Trimming left V 7 bases short and J 2 bases short, with 21 bases between. CDR3 bases: TGTGCCAGCACACCCGGGTCCGGGACAAAGACCTACGAGCAGTACTTC. Translated, it gives CASTPGSGTKTYEQYF.

The genes are TRBV6-1 and TRBJ2-1, with no clear D. Germline V gene sequence: CDR1 MNHNS, CDR2 SASEGT. The ends were cut back, 3 bases at V and 3 bases at J, with 12 bases in the middle. CDR3 length equals 15 residues. CDR3 sequence (DNA): TGTGCCAGCAGTGAGTCTGCGGCCTACTACAATGAGCAGTTCTTC. It is translated as CASSESAAYYNEQFF.

This clone has just a few counts. The CDR3 loop reads CASSAGLSYNEQFF. The CDR3 DNA reads as TGTGCCAGCTCAGCGGGCCTCTCCTACAATGAGCAGTTCTTC. This sequence joins TRBV19 and TRBJ2-1, with a weak D call TRBD2 (6 bases). The germline V gene has CDR1 LNHDA and CDR2 SQIVND (reference sequence). The CDR3 runs to 14 residues. V was cut by 9 bases and J by 0 bases, with 12 bases left in between. Drawing the rest from reference TRBV19 and TRBJ2-1, the complete variable domain is DGGITQSPKYLFRKEGQNVTLSCEQNLNHDAMYWYRQDPGQGLRLIYYSQIVNDFQKGDIAEGYSVSREKKESFPLTVTSAQKNPTAFYLCASSAGLSYNEQFFGPGTRLTVL.